Only a few counts were recorded for the clone carrying this T cell receptor beta chain. TCR beta sequencing was performed on blood CD8+ and CD4+ T cells. This sample was included in a study of CD8 T cells in Susac syndrome. RNA amounts of about 0.5 to 1 ug underwent reverse transcription with random hexamers. The immunoSEQ assay covered 54 Vbeta and 13 Jbeta segments for CDR3. TCRdb re-called the immunoSEQ multiplex PCR reads with MiXCR, one entry per CDR3 protein. The data show around 150,000 distinct CDR3 sequences, almost 96% seen once. This receptor was taken from a human donor with Susac syndrome. The sequencing sample was made of CD4+ T cells from PBMCs.

The CDR3 region has the DNA TGTGCCAGCAGCTCATTAAATCAGCCCCAGCATTTT. It specifies CASSSLNQPQHF. The chain employs TRBV5-6 and TRBJ1-5; D is unclear. Germline V CDR1 and CDR2: SGHDT, YYEEEE. The CDR3 is 12 amino acids. V was trimmed by 3 bases and J by 4 bases, leaving 5 bases between them.